The clone carrying this T cell receptor beta chain was seen only a few times. What it binds is not known. These data belong to a study of identical twins. Overall study findings and caveats: A cross-sectional statistical analysis, not follow-up of the same donors, supported the conclusions. Potential partial confounding of zero-insertion analyses by invariant MAIT and iNKT cells was noted. Insertions ran lower in abundant cord blood beta clonotypes, though not in memory repertoires.

TCRdb reanalysed the 5' RACE reads using MiXCR and keeps one entry per CDR3 protein. The sample lists about 530,000 distinct CDR3 sequences; 20% to 25% were seen once. The same sample was also studied in work on yellow fever vaccine responses in identical twins. That investigation notes: A vaccine T cell response that seemed partly convergent and partly personalized was reported in twins.

This receptor was obtained from a woman in her late teens or twenties in good health. Sequences were obtained from CD4+ T cells sorted from blood.

CDR3 region: CATRQAFYF. CDR3 in DNA: TGTGCCACCCGGCAGGCATTCTACTTC. V usage is TRBV24-1 and J usage is TRBJ2-7; D gene ambiguous. V lost 9 bases and J 13 bases, leaving 12 bases between the germline ends. Germline V CDR1 and CDR2: KGHDR, SFDVKD. There are 9 residues in the CDR3.